This T cell receptor beta chain was identified during a study of beta chain features in type 1 diabetes. Study background: Healthy donors and patients showed comparable age, gender and cell yields. Study findings and constraints: The study left unresolved whether HLA type influences TCRB rearrangement.

The isolated RNA, all of it, was reverse transcribed, so expressed TCRB transcripts were what got sequenced. Here immunoSEQ multiplex PCR was the method, and the copy in TCRdb shows in-frame clones only, minus some. The table lists some 410,000 clones, approximately 13% of them singletons, with around 0.039% in the top ten. This clone was counted a few times. Antigen specificity is unknown. V dropped 1 base and J dropped 8 bases, with 10 bases sitting between them. This CDR3 contains 14 residues. Germline V lookup: CDR1 SGDLS, CDR2 YYNGEE. By way of CD45RO/CCR7/CD25/CD127/CD95/CD27, the CD4+ regulatory, stem cell-like memory, central memory and naive cells were sorted.

The V and J genes are TRBV9 and TRBJ1-6; weak D call: TRBD1 (6 bases). Source material: naive CD4+ T cells from blood. The source of this sequence is a man younger than 40 in good health. The CDR3 sequence: CASSVRTVDSPLHF. In nucleotides, the CDR3 is TGTGCCAGCAGCGTAAGGACAGTAGATTCACCCCTCCACTTT.